This TCR beta chain was recorded in a study of T cell responses to AZD1222 COVID-19 vaccine. Profiling relied on immunoSEQ multiplex PCR, and the TCRdb table lists in-frame clones only, not all of them. This sample carries about 99,000 clones, approximately 90% of them seen once, and the ten largest clones take 8% to 8.5%. This CDR3 spans 13 amino acids. The V gene's germline CDR1 is SNHLY and CDR2 FYNNEI. Trimming took 7 bases from V and 3 from J, leaving 12 bases between them. Investigators merged groups given second doses at roughly 4 or roughly 12 weeks. The sample here was peripheral blood, taken 28 days after the second AZD1222 dose. This receptor was taken from an adult who received the AZD1222 COVID-19 vaccine. The gene calls are TRBV2 and TRBJ2-5; D unresolved. Here the CDR3 reads CASMQPGEETQYF. CDR3 DNA: TGTGCCAGCATGCAACCGGGCGAAGAGACCCAGTACTTC.